The sequence of this T cell receptor beta chain was determined in a study of blood T cell repertoires in COVID-19. Across the study: Specimens from acute and convalescent COVID-19 originated in the United States, Italy and Spain. The cDNA or gDNA used as material had been derived from T cells, B-cell-depleted T cells, or PBMCs.

Per the original data handling: Amplifying reference gene primers gave estimates of nucleated cell counts. The method was immunoSEQ multiplex PCR; TCRdb's version includes in-frame clones alone and lacks a portion of them. V and J calls and clone size are copied from that table; D and trimming were computed from the DNA. Of about 70,000 clones in the sample, 65% to 90% were seen once. V lost 10 bases and J 1 base, leaving 20 bases between the germline ends. CDR3 size: 15 residues. Germline CDR1 is MNHEY and CDR2 is SMNVEV (reference sequence). This clone was recorded a few times. The V gene is TRBV27, the J gene TRBJ2-7; D call uncertain. This sequence was found in a woman aged 55-69 years with acute or convalescent COVID-19. Sequencing was carried out using peripheral blood. CDR3 nucleotides: TGTGCCATCCATATAATCCAGTTCACATCCTACGAGCAGTACTTC. The encoded protein is CAIHIIQFTSYEQYF.